The next 15 T cell receptor beta chains were all read from a single sample in a study of OX40 agonist ivuxolimab in advanced cancers. The table came from immunoSEQ multiplex PCR; TCRdb's copy has only in-frame clones and leaves some out. The top ten clones hold around 2.3% of a sample with around 65,000 clones, 65% to 80% of them seen once. Material: CD4+ or CD8+ T cells sorted from blood, obtained in a trial of the OX40 agonist ivuxolimab. Every receptor here comes from an adult with an advanced solid tumor such as melanoma, head and neck, liver or kidney cancer.

This sequence joins TRBV30 and TRBJ2-1, with D perhaps TRBD2 (5 bases). V gave up 6 bases and J gave up 4 bases, with 16 bases separating them. There are 14 residues in the CDR3. The germline V gene has CDR1 GTSNPN and CDR2 SVGIG (reference sequence). CDR3 residues: CACLVVERYNEQFF. The CDR3 coding sequence is TGTGCCTGCCTCGTTGTGGAGCGGTACAATGAGCAGTTCTTC.

This clone has a handful of counts. The V call is TRBV7-3, the J call TRBJ1-1; 7 nucleotides line up with TRBD1. This CDR3 contains 15 residues. Germline V CDR1 and CDR2: SGHTA, FQGTGA. J was trimmed by 0 bases and V by 4 bases; bases with no gene match: 5. The CDR3 sequence: CASSSTGALNTEAFF. The CDR3 DNA follows: TGTGCCAGCAGCTCAACAGGGGCCTTGAACACTGAAGCTTTCTTT.

This chain connects TRBV14 to TRBJ2-7, with D unresolved. The CDR3 is 14 residues long. The germline CDR1 and CDR2 sequences are SGHDN and FVKESK. V was cut by 0 bases and J by 4 bases, with 10 bases left in between. The CDR3 loop is CASSQEVRGYEQYF. In nucleotides, the CDR3 is TGTGCCAGCAGCCAAGAAGTACGCGGTTACGAGCAGTACTTC.

Only one count was recorded for this clone. The CDR3 nucleotides are TGTGCCAGCACCCCCTCCGGGGCAGGGGCCACCTACGAGCAGTACTTC. Its protein product is CASTPSGAGATYEQYF. The genes are TRBV27 and TRBJ2-7, with a possible D match to TRBD1 (6 bases). In germline, CDR1 is MNHEY, CDR2 SMNVEV (reference sequence). V dropped 7 bases and J dropped 2 bases, with 21 bases sitting between them. There are 16 residues in the CDR3.

CDR3 in DNA: TGTGCCAGCAGCGGGCGCGCGGGACCCGGTGTTACGGAGCAGTACTTC. Encoded protein: CASSGRAGPGVTEQYF. V usage is TRBV9 and J usage is TRBJ2-7, with D possibly TRBD2 on 6 matching bases. CDR3 length: 16 residues. Between the trimmed V and J ends, which lost 3 bases and 7 bases, there was a span of 23 bases. CDR1 is SGDLS, CDR2 YYNGEE, per germline.

This clone was seen more than once but under ten times. V usage is TRBV5-1 and J usage is TRBJ1-3; 7 bases agree with TRBD1. V lost 4 bases, J lost 0 bases, and 7 bases stayed unmatched. The germline V gene has CDR1 SGHRS and CDR2 YFSETQ. The CDR3 extends over 16 amino acids. The DNA of the CDR3 is TGCGCCAGCAGCCCAGGGGGGGCATTCTCTGGAAACACCATATATTTT. It codes for CASSPGGAFSGNTIYF.

This chain links TRBV9 with TRBJ2-5; the D gene is possibly TRBD2 (6 bases). The V gene's germline CDR1 is SGDLS and CDR2 YYNGEE. The CDR3 has 19 residues. Trimming cost V 0 bases and J 1 base, with 22 bases left between them. CDR3 sequence reads: CASSVAMASAGPGQETQYF. The CDR3 DNA is TGTGCCAGCAGCGTAGCTATGGCTAGCGCGGGGCCAGGCCAAGAGACCCAGTACTTC.

The rearrangement links TRBV19 to TRBJ2-1; D is uncertain. The CDR3 length is 11 residues. V was shortened by 10 bases and J by 11 bases, with 15 bases between the two germline ends. Per the germline V gene, CDR1 is LNHDA and CDR2 is SQIVND (reference sequence). The CDR3 DNA is TGTGCCACCGGGTCAACAATGAAGCAGTTCTTC. Protein product: CATGSTMKQFF.

CDR3 bases: TGTGCCAGCTCACCCCTTGGCAGGGGGGACGAGCAGTACTTC. Amino acids: CASSPLGRGDEQYF. This chain connects TRBV18 to TRBJ2-7, with D tentatively TRBD1 (7 bases). This CDR3 contains 14 residues. The germline V gene has CDR1 KGHSH and CDR2 LQKENI. V was trimmed by 3 bases and J by 5 bases, leaving 14 bases between them.

This clone was picked up a small number of times. The V call is TRBV19, the J call TRBJ1-5; D is uncertain. Germline CDR1 and CDR2: LNHDA and SQIVND (reference sequence). V was shortened by 5 bases and J by 0 bases, with 8 bases between the two germline ends. This CDR3 is built from 14 residues. CDR3 amino acids: CASSSQNSNQPQHF. The CDR3, as DNA: TGTGCCAGTAGTTCCCAGAATAGCAATCAGCCCCAGCATTTT.

J is TRBJ1-1 and V is TRBV12-5; 7 positions agree with TRBD1. J gave up 1 base and V 6 bases, and 5 bases lay outside the gene matches. Germline values: CDR1 LGHNT, CDR2 FRNRAP. The CDR3 is 14 amino acids. The DNA of the CDR3 is TGTGCTAGTGGAAGGGACAGCTCGAACACTGAAGCTTTCTTT. Protein product: CASGRDSSNTEAFF.

The rearrangement links TRBV19 to TRBJ1-5; perhaps TRBD1 as D (6 bases). The CDR3 spans 14 residues. The ends were cut back, 7 bases at V and 7 bases at J, with 17 bases in the middle. The germline V gene encodes CDR1 LNHDA and CDR2 SQIVND (reference sequence). CDR3 protein: CASTPTNREQPQHF. DNA of the CDR3: TGTGCCAGTACCCCCACTAACAGGGAGCAGCCCCAGCATTTT.

Comment on this clone: Its ends do not fully match the called genes, so a read error is possible. The chain links TRBV6-5 to TRBJ2-7; TRBD2 aligns across 8 bases. CDR3 length: 14 residues. Germline V gives CDR1 MNHEY, CDR2 SVGAGI. The CDR3 coding sequence is TGTGTCAGCAGGTCGGGAGGGACCCTACAAGAGCAGTACTTC. Its protein product is CVSRSGGTLQEQYF.

This clone was detected only a few times. The chain has TRBV5-4 and TRBJ1-2; 8 nucleotides match TRBD1. Unmatched junction bases numbered 4, after V lost 0 bases and J lost 3 bases. The length of the CDR3 is 15 residues. CDR1 and CDR2 (germline): SGHNT, YYREEE (reference sequence). CDR3 bases: TGTGCCAGCAGCTTGGGGACAGGGACAGACTATGGCTACACCTTC. This codes for CASSLGTGTDYGYTF. The whole variable domain, remainder taken from reference TRBV5-4 and TRBJ1-2, is ETGVTQSPTHLIKTRGQQVTLRCSSQSGHNTVSWYQQALGQGPQFIFQYYREEENGRGNFPPRFSGLQFPNYSSELNVNALELDDSALYLCASSLGTGTDYGYTFGSGTRLTVV.

The chain recombines TRBV7-2 with TRBJ2-7, with 7 bases matching TRBD2. This CDR3 comprises 15 residues. Germline CDR1 and CDR2: SGHTA and FQGNSA. With V trimmed by 4 bases and J by 7 bases, 13 bases remained unmatched. The CDR3 nucleotides read TGTGCCAGCAGCTCCCCCGGCGGGAGCGGGTGGGAGCAGTACTTC. Protein: CASSSPGGSGWEQYF.